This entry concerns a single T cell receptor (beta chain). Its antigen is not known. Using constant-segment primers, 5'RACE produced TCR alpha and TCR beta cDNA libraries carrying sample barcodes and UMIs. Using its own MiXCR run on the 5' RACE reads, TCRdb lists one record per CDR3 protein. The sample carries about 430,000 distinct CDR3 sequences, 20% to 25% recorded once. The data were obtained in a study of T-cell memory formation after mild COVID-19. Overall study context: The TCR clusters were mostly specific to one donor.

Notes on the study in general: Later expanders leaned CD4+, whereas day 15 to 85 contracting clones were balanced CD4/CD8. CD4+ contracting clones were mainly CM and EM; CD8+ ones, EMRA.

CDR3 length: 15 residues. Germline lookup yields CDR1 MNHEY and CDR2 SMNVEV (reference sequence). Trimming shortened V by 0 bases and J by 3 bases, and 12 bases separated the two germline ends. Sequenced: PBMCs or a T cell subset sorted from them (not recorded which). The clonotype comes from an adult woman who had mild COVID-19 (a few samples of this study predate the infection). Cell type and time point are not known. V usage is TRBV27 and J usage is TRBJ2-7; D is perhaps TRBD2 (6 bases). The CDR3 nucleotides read TGTGCCAGCAGTTTATCGTGGGGAGGTTTCTACGAGCAGTACTTC. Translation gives CASSLSWGGFYEQYF.